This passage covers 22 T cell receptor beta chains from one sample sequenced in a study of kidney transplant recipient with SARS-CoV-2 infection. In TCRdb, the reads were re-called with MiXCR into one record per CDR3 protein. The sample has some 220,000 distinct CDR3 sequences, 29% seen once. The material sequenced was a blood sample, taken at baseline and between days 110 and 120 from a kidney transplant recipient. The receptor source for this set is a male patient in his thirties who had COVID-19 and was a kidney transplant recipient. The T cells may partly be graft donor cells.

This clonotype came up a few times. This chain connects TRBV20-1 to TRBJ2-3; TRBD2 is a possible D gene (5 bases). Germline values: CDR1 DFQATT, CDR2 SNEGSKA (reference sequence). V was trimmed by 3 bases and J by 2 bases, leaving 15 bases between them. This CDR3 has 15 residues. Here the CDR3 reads CSASNPLGYTDTQYF. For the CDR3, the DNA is TGCAGTGCTAGTAATCCACTAGGGTACACAGATACGCAGTATTTT.

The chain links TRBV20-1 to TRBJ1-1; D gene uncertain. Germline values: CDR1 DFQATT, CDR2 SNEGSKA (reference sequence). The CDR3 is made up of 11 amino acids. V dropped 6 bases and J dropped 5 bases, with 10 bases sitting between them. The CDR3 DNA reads TGCAGTGCACCGGGGAGGACTGAAGCTTTCTTT. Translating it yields CSAPGRTEAFF.

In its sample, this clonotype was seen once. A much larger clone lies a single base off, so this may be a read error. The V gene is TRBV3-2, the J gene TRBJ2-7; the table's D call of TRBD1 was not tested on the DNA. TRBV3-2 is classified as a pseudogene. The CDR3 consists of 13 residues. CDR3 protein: CASSPGLPGEQYV. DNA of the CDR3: TGTGCCAGCAGCCCAGGGCTCCCAGGGGAGCAGTACGTC.

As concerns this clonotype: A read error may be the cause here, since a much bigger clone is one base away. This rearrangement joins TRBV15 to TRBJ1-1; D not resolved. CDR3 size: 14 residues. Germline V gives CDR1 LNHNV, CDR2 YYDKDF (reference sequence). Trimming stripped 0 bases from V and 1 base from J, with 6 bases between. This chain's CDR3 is CATSRDTRNTEAFF. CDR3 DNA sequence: TGTGCCACCAGCAGAGATACCAGGAACACTGAAGCTTTCTTT.

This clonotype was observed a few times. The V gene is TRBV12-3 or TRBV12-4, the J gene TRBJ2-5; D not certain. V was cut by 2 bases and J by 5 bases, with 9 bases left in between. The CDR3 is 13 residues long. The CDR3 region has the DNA TGTGCCAGCAGTTTATTGCGTGGGGAGACCCAGTACTTC. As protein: CASSLLRGETQYF.

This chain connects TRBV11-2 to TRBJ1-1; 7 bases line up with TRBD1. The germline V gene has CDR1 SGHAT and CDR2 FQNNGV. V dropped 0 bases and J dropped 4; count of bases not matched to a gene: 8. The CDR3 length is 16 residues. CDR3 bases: TGTGCCAGCAGCTTAGACGCACAGGGGATGGGCACTGAAGCTTTCTTT. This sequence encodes CASSLDAQGMGTEAFF.

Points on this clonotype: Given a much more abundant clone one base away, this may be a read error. The CDR3 DNA reads TGTGCCTGGGGTCTCCAGGGGAACACTGAAGCTTTCTTT. Protein: CAWGLQGNTEAFF. The J gene is TRBJ1-1, the V gene TRBV30; tentatively, D is TRBD1 (5 bases). The CDR3 totals 13 residues. Trimming removed 5 bases at V and 1 base at J, with 11 bases between. Germline-derived CDR1 and CDR2 are GTSNPN and SVGIG (reference sequence).

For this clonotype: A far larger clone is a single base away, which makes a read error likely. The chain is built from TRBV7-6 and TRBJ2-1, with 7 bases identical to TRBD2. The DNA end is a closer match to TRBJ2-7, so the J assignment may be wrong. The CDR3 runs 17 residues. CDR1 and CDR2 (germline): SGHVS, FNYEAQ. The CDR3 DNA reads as TGTGCCAACAGCTTATCCCGGGGCGGGAGTGCTCCGTACGAGCAGTACTTC. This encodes CANSLSRGGSAPYEQYF.

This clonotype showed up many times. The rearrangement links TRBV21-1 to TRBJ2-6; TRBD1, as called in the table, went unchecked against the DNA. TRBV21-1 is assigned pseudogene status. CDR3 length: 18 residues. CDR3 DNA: TGTGCCAGCAGCAAAGGCGAACAGGGGGCGCTCGGGGCCAACGTCCTGACTTTC. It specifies CASSKGEQGALGANVLTF.

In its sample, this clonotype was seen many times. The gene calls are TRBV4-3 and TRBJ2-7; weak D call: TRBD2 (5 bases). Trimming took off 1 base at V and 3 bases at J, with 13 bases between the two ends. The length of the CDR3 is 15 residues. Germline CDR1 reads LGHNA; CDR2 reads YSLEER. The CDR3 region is CASSQGGALNYEQYF. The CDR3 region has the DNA TGCGCCAGCAGCCAAGGGGGAGCGCTGAACTACGAGCAGTACTTC.

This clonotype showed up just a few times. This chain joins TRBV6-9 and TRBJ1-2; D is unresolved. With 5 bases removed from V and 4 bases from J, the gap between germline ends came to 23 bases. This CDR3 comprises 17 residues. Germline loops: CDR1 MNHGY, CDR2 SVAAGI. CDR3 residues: CASSDKWPYGKTYGYTF. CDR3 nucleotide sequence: TGTGCCAGCAGTGACAAATGGCCTTACGGAAAGACCTATGGCTACACCTTC.

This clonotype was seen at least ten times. The CDR3 DNA reads as TGTGCCAGCAGCTTGAATGAAGTGGGAACCTACGAGCAGTACTTC. This translates into CASSLNEVGTYEQYF. The chain employs TRBV5-6 and TRBJ2-7; no definite D call. CDR3 length: 15 amino acids. The germline V gene has CDR1 SGHDT and CDR2 YYEEEE. Trimming took 1 base from V and 2 from J, leaving 13 bases between them.

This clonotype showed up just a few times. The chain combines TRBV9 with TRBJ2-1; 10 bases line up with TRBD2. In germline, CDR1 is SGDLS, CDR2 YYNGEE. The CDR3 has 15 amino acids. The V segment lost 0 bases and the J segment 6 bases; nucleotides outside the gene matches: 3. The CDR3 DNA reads TGTGCCAGCAGCGTAGGAGCGGGAGGGAGCAATGAGCAGTTCTTC. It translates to CASSVGAGGSNEQFF.

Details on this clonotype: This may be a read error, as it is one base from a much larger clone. In DNA, the CDR3 is TGTGCCAGCAGCGGCGACGGTCACGAGGGAAGGACCTATGGCTACACCTTC. Its protein product is CASSGDGHEGRTYGYTF. This chain joins TRBV7-1 and TRBJ1-2; D not resolved. TRBV7-1 is classed as an ORF, of uncertain function. This CDR3 spans 17 amino acids. With 5 bases removed from V and 4 bases from J, the gap between germline ends came to 23 bases.

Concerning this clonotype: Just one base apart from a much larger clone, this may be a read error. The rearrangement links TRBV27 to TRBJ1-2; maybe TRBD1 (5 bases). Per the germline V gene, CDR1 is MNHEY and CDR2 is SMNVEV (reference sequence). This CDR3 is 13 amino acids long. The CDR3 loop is CASRTGPDYGYAF. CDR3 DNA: TGTGCCAGCAGAACGGGGCCCGACTATGGCTACGCCTTC.

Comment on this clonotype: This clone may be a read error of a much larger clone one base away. CDR3 amino acids: CATTGTSVDTGELLF. The CDR3 DNA reads as TGCGCCACCACCGGGACATCTGTCGACACCGGGGAGCTGCTTTTT. This rearrangement joins TRBV5-1 to TRBJ2-2; the D gene is possibly TRBD1 (6 bases). Per the germline V gene, CDR1 is SGHRS and CDR2 is YFSETQ. CDR3 length equals 15 residues.

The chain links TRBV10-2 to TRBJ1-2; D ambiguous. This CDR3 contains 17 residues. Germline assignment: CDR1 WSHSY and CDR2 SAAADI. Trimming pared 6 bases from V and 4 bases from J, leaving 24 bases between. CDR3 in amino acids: CASRGFFTSRKTYGYTF. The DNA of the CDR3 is TGCGCCAGCAGAGGATTCTTCACTTCTAGAAAGACCTATGGCTACACCTTC.

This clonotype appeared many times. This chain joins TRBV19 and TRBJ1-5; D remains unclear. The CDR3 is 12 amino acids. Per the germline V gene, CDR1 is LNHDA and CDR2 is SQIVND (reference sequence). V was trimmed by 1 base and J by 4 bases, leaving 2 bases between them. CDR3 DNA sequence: TGTGCCAGTAGTATAGGGAATCAGCCCCAGCATTTT. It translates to CASSIGNQPQHF.

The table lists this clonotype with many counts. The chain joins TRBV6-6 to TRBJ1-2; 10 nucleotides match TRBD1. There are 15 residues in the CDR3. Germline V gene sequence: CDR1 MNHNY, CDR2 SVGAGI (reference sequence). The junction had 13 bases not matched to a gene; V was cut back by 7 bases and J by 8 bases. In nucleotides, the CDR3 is TGTGCCAGCACCAAGACAGGGGGCGGACTGGACGGCTACACCTTC. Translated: CASTKTGGGLDGYTF.

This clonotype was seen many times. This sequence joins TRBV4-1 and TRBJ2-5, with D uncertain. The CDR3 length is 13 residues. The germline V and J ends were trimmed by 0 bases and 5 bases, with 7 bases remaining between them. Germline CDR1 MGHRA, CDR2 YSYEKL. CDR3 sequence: CASSQDAYETQYF. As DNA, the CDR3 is TGCGCCAGCAGCCAAGATGCCTATGAGACCCAGTACTTC.

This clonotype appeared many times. CDR3 amino acids: CASSEPQRELNEQFF. CDR3 sequence (DNA): TGTGCCAGCAGTGAACCCCAGCGGGAGTTGAATGAGCAGTTCTTC. The genes are TRBV2 and TRBJ2-1, with TRBD2 matching 8 bases. The germline CDR1 and CDR2 sequences are SNHLY and FYNNEI. This CDR3 has 15 residues. The junction had 7 bases not matched to a gene; V was cut back by 2 bases and J by 7 bases.

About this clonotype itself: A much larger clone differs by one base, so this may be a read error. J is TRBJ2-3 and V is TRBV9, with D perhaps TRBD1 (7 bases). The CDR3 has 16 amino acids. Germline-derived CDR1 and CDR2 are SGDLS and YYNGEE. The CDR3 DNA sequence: TGTGCCAGCGGCGTTCAGGGGGACTCTAGCACAGATACGCAGTATTTT. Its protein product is CASGVQGDSSTDTQYF.